This T cell receptor (beta chain) was captured in a study of CD8 T cells in Susac syndrome. The authors carried out high-throughput sequencing of TCR beta. They applied it to CD8+ and CD4+ T cells obtained from blood. Diagnostic criteria for definite or probable disease, in their recently defined form, were met by the patients with Susac syndrome. With respect to this clonotype: Its antigen is still unknown.

Reverse transcription of roughly 0.5 to 1 ug RNA was carried out with random hexamers. Amplification of TCR beta CDR3 by immunoSEQ multiplex PCR spanned 54 Vbeta and 13 Jbeta. TCRdb reanalysed the immunoSEQ multiplex PCR reads using MiXCR and keeps one entry per CDR3 protein. The data hold under 95,000 distinct CDR3 sequences, with approximately 95% observed a single time. This CDR3 is built from 14 residues. Looked up from germline, CDR1 is SGHRS and CDR2 is YFSETQ. With 4 bases removed from V and 1 base from J, the gap between germline ends came to 11 bases. Findings and limits, study-wide: Sixteen Susac-specific public clones were found in total CD8+ repertoires and 4 to 6 in CD8+ TEMRA repertoires.

The source material was CD8+ T cells from PBMCs. This TCR derives from a human donor with Susac syndrome. The rearrangement joins TRBV5-1 to TRBJ1-1; tentatively, D is TRBD1 (6 bases). In DNA form, the CDR3 reads TGCGCCAGCAGCAAGGGACACGAGAACACTGAAGCTTTCTTT. Translating it yields CASSKGHENTEAFF.